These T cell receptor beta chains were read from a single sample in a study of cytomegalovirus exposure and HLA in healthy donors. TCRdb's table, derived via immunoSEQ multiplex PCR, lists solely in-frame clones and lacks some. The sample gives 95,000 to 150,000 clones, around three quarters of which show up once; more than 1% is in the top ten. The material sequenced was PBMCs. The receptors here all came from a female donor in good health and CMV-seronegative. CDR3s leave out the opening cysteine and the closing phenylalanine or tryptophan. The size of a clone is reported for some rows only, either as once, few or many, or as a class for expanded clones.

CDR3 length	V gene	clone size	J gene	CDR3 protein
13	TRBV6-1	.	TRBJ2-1	ASSEVGLALNEQF
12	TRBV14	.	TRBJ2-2	ASRRTSGSGELF
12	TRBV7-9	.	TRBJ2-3	ASSSPLAHHTQY
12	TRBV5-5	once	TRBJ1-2	ASSLRSGDYGYT
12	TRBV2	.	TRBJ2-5	ASRRRGVQETQY
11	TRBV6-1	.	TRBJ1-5	ASSAQGNQPQH
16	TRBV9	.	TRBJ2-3	ASSVVGSGSHGTDTQY
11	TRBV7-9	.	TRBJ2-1	ASSPSGQGEQF
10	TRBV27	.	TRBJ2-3	ASSDTTDTQY
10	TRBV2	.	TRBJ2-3	ASSVVSDTQY
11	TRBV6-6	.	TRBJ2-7	ASSPDRDHEQY
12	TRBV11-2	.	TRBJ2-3	ASSQGRGTDTQY
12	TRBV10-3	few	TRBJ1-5	ATSGGEGNQPQH
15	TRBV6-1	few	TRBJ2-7	ASSEVRPGLRTYEQY
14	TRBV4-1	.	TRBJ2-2	ASVGQGALNTGELF
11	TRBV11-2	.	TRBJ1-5	ASSLTGGEPQH
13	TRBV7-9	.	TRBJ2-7	ASSRGGQGNYEQY
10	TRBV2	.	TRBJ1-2	ASSLGTGGYT
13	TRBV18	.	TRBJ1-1	ASSPLGQGNTEAF
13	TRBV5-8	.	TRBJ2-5	ASSSSGGYQETQY